The source of this TCR beta chain is a study of Graves' ophthalmopathy and Graves' hyperthyroidism. Many counts were recorded for this clonotype. Beta-chain TCR CDR3 regions were amplified from RNA transcripts. The first-round RT-PCR employed HTBI primers together with the Qiagen OneStep RT-PCR kit. A multiplex PCR was then performed as the second round. TCRdb reanalysed the multiplex PCR reads using MiXCR and keeps one entry per CDR3 protein. Counted here are roughly 1.1 million distinct CDR3 sequences, around a third occurring once; the ten biggest clones make up over 8.5%. Deletions cut 7 bases from V and 0 bases from J, with 9 bases between. Per the germline V gene, CDR1 is SNHLY and CDR2 is FYNNEI. The CDR3 is 13 residues long.

The sequencing sample was made of peripheral blood or thyroid tissue (not recorded which). This sequence originates from an adult man with Graves' hyperthyroidism. The genes are TRBV2 and TRBJ1-1; D gene uncertain. The CDR3, as DNA: TGTGCCAGCACGCAGTTAATGAACACTGAAGCTTTCTTT. Translation: CASTQLMNTEAFF. The full variable domain, with the rest looked up from reference TRBV2 and TRBJ1-1, is EPEVTQTPSHQVTQMGQEVILRCVPISNHLYFYWYRQILGQKVEFLVSFYNNEISEKSEIFDDQFSVERPDGSNFTLKIRSTKLEDSAMYFCASTQLMNTEAFFGQGTRLTVV.